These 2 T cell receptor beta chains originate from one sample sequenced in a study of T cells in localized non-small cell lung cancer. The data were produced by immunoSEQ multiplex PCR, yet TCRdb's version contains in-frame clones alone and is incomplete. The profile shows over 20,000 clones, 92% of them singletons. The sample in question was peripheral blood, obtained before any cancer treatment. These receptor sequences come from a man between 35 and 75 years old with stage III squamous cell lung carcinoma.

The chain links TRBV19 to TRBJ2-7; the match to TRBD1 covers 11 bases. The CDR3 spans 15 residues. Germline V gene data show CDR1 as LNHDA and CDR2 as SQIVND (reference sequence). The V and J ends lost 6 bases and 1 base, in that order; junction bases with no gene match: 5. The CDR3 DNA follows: TGTGCCAGTAGGCCCGGGACAGGGGGATCCTACGAGCAGTACTTC. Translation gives CASRPGTGGSYEQYF.

CDR3 DNA sequence: TGTGCCAGCAGTCAGGACAGGTTAAACACTGAAGCTTTCTTT. Protein: CASSQDRLNTEAFF. The genes are TRBV6-5 and TRBJ1-1; 7 bases line up with TRBD1. Germline V lookup: CDR1 MNHEY, CDR2 SVGAGI. The CDR3 runs 14 residues. V was pared by 5 bases and J by 2 bases, with 5 bases of the junction left unmatched.